The present entry profiles one T cell receptor beta chain with its context. No antigen is known for it. The data were produced by immunoSEQ multiplex PCR, yet TCRdb's version contains in-frame clones alone and is incomplete. The sample has tens of thousands of clones, less than 90% seen once. This entry comes from a study of T cells after posttransplantation cyclophosphamide. Whole-study results and caveats: Blood and skin or GI T cell repertoires showed limited TRB overlap.

A marrow graft followed busulfan-fludarabine conditioning, with cyclophosphamide on days +3 and +4. V trimming: 4 bases; J trimming: 0 bases; junction bases outside the gene matches: 8. Germline lookup yields CDR1 SGHRS and CDR2 YFSETQ. CDR3 size: 16 residues. The chain uses TRBV5-1 and TRBJ1-1, with 8 bases lining up with TRBD1. The sequencing used PBMCs, collected after allogeneic stem cell transplant with posttransplant cyclophosphamide. The receptor was derived from a female patient between 30 and 39 years old who received an allogeneic stem cell transplant from an unrelated donor, was CMV-positive, and had no GVHD. A share of the T cells may be of graft donor origin. The CDR3 is CASSLRQGQVNTEAFF. CDR3 sequence (DNA): TGCGCCAGCAGCCTCCGACAGGGGCAGGTGAACACTGAAGCTTTCTTT.